This T cell receptor beta chain is from a study of T cell repertoires in cytomegalovirus infection. Study-wide context: In the study, CMV epitopes included recently identified HLA-C-restricted and well-studied HLA-B-restricted ones.

Comment on this clonotype: Its matching antigen is unknown.

TCRdb reprocessed the reads via MiXCR and lists one record per CDR3 protein. The sample consists of some 480,000 distinct CDR3 sequences, roughly 34% of them appearing once. V was cut by 7 bases and J by 5 bases, with 11 bases left in between. Germline values: CDR1 MNHNS, CDR2 SASEGT. The CDR3 consists of 12 residues. The chain carries TRBV6-1 and TRBJ1-1; no definite D call. The TCR comes from a human donor in good health (CMV status not recorded). Some clones in this sample may be carry-over from other donors' samples. This sample comprised cultured PBMCs, obtained from culture after CMV antigen stimulation. CDR3 bases: TGTGCCAGCAAGCAGACCTGGACTGAAGCTTTCTTT. Translating gives CASKQTWTEAFF.